The 25 T cell receptor beta chains below were found in one sample sequenced in a study of shared clonotypes between healthy human individuals. Produced via immunoSEQ multiplex PCR; TCRdb's table is partial and in-frame only. The sample includes 1.6 million or so clones, 98% of them seen just once. Sequencing was performed on naive CD4+ T cells sorted from blood. Subset denoted: CD45RA+ positively selected. These receptors originate from a young man in good health.

The V call is TRBV2, the J call TRBJ2-7; the D is unclear. V lost 3 bases and J lost 1, with 13 bases in between. Germline loops: CDR1 SNHLY, CDR2 FYNNEI. This CDR3 is 15 amino acids long. CDR3 coding DNA: TGTGCCAGCAGTGACCACAACCGGTCTTCCTACGAGCAGTACTTC. It encodes CASSDHNRSSYEQYF.

This chain connects TRBV19 to TRBJ1-2; TRBD1 might be the D (5 bases). Germline CDR1 LNHDA, CDR2 SQIVND (reference sequence). The CDR3 sequence is 15 residues long. V shed 10 bases and J shed 4 bases, with 22 bases lying between them. CDR3 amino acids: CATGTGRQLGYGYTF. CDR3 in DNA: TGTGCCACCGGTACGGGACGGCAGTTGGGCTATGGCTACACCTTC.

V gene TRBV7-9 combines with J gene TRBJ2-2; D might be TRBD1 or TRBD2, each matching 5 bases. V was pared by 5 bases and J by 5 bases, with 18 bases between. Per germline, CDR1 SEHNR and CDR2 FQNEAQ (reference sequence). The CDR3 contains 16 residues. The CDR3 nucleotides read TGTGCCAGCAGCCTCACGAGGGGCCCTCTTACCGGGGAGCTGTTTTTT. Its translation is CASSLTRGPLTGELFF.

The V call is TRBV5-4, the J call TRBJ2-3; 8 positions agree with TRBD1. Unmatched junction bases numbered 10, after V lost 4 bases and J lost 3 bases. There are 16 residues in the CDR3. The V gene's germline CDR1 is SGHNT and CDR2 YYREEE (reference sequence). In nucleotides, the CDR3 is TGTGCCAGCAGCCCTGGACAGGGTCGGTTGACAGATACGCAGTATTTT. Protein product: CASSPGQGRLTDTQYF.

The CDR3 region is CAIRGGGTNEQFF. The CDR3 DNA follows: TGTGCCATCAGGGGTGGAGGGACGAATGAGCAGTTCTTC. The rearrangement joins TRBV10-3 to TRBJ2-1; D perhaps matches TRBD2 (6 bases). Per germline, CDR1 ENHRY and CDR2 SYGVKD. The CDR3 is 13 residues long. The V end was cut by 6 bases, the J end by 7 bases, with 13 bases between.

The V gene is TRBV5-5, the J gene TRBJ2-7, with TRBD1 matching over 9 bases. Germline loops: CDR1 SGHKS, CDR2 YYEKEE (reference sequence). The CDR3 loop spans 15 amino acids. V shed 4 bases and J 2 bases; nucleotides not matched to a gene: 7. CDR3 amino acids: CASSPRWDRAYEQYF. The CDR3 DNA is TGTGCCAGCAGCCCCCGATGGGACAGGGCCTACGAGCAGTACTTC.

J is TRBJ1-2 and V is TRBV30, with 8 bases identical to TRBD1. This CDR3 is built from 14 residues. With 7 bases clipped from V and 4 bases from J, the junction kept 11 bases outside the gene matches. Germline V CDR1 and CDR2: GTSNPN, SVGIG (reference sequence). For the CDR3, the DNA is TGTGCCTATAGAAGACAGGGGTCCCTCTATGGCTACACCTTC. It specifies CAYRRQGSLYGYTF.

Worth noting for this clone: This CDR3 is also generated by other DNA sequences in the sample. V usage is TRBV14 and J usage is TRBJ2-7; 7 bases fit TRBD1. V trimming: 5 bases; J trimming: 4 bases; junction bases outside the gene matches: 2. CDR1 SGHDN and CDR2 FVKESK come from the germline V gene. This CDR3 has 12 amino acids. The chain's CDR3 is CASSGDSYEQYF. The CDR3 DNA sequence: TGTGCCAGCAGCGGGGACAGTTACGAGCAGTACTTC.

This clone was counted a single time. The DNA for the CDR3 is TGTGCCAGCAGCTACCGGGGGACAGGTCGAGATCAGCCCCAGCATTTT. Translated, it gives CASSYRGTGRDQPQHF. The V and J genes are TRBV5-8 and TRBJ1-5, with TRBD1 identical over 8 bases. Trimming cost V 3 bases and J 5 bases; bases outside gene matches: 10. Germline CDR1 is SGHTS and CDR2 is YDEGEE. This CDR3 is built from 16 residues.

V usage is TRBV19 and J usage is TRBJ2-7; TRBD1 matches at 8 bases. CDR1 and CDR2 (germline): LNHDA, SQIVND (reference sequence). CDR3 length: 16 residues. Trimming cost V 7 bases and J 4 bases; bases outside gene matches: 15. CDR3 region: CASTQGSGQGRYEQYF. CDR3 nucleotides: TGTGCCAGTACCCAAGGGTCAGGACAGGGCAGGTACGAGCAGTACTTC.

The gene calls are TRBV18 and TRBJ2-5; D ambiguous. The CDR3 has 15 residues. With 8 bases removed from V and 3 bases from J, the gap between germline ends came to 19 bases. Germline lookup yields CDR1 KGHSH and CDR2 LQKENI. The CDR3 sequence: CASLDSRFPEETQYF. As DNA, the CDR3 is TGTGCCAGCCTCGACTCCAGGTTTCCAGAAGAGACCCAGTACTTC.

The chain uses TRBV5-1 and TRBJ2-7, with TRBD2 matching 7 bases. CDR3 size: 15 residues. The germline gives CDR1 SGHRS, CDR2 YFSETQ. Trimming removed 3 bases from V and 5 bases from J; junction bases left unmatched: 11. CDR3: CASSSSWGRGNEQYF. The CDR3 DNA follows: TGCGCCAGCAGCTCTTCCTGGGGGAGGGGTAACGAGCAGTACTTC.

The chain joins TRBV5-5 to TRBJ1-5; D not resolved. Trimming removed 2 bases at V and 1 base at J, with 10 bases between. Looked up from germline, CDR1 is SGHKS and CDR2 is YYEKEE (reference sequence). There are 15 residues in the CDR3. The CDR3 DNA reads as TGTGCCAGCAGCTTAAGGACGGGGAGCAATCAGCCCCAGCATTTT. As protein: CASSLRTGSNQPQHF. The complete variable domain, with remaining parts taken from reference TRBV5-5 and TRBJ1-5, reads DAGVTQSPTHLIKTRGQQVTLRCSPISGHKSVSWYQQVLGQGPQFIFQYYEKEERGRGNFPDRFSARQFPNYSSELNVNALLLGDSALYLCASSLRTGSNQPQHFGDGTRLSIL.

The chain carries TRBV6-1 and TRBJ2-5; D remains ambiguous. V lost 6 bases to trimming and J lost 5 bases, with 13 bases between them. There are 13 residues in the CDR3. Germline V gives CDR1 MNHNS, CDR2 SASEGT. The DNA for the CDR3 is TGTGCCAGCAGCCGTAGAGATAGGGAGACCCAGTACTTC. Translated: CASSRRDRETQYF.

V usage is TRBV2 and J usage is TRBJ2-5; maybe TRBD1 (5 bases). This CDR3 is 14 amino acids long. The germline V gene encodes CDR1 SNHLY and CDR2 FYNNEI. V lost 8 bases and J lost 1, with 14 bases in between. The CDR3 reads CASDYSDSQETQYF. CDR3 DNA: TGTGCCAGCGATTACTCCGACAGCCAAGAGACCCAGTACTTC.

The chain recombines TRBV28 with TRBJ1-1; no reliable D call. The CDR3 extends over 14 amino acids. V lost 7 bases to trimming and J lost 0 bases, with 12 bases between them. Germline V lookup: CDR1 MDHEN, CDR2 SYDVKM. CDR3 loop: CASTAGGMNTEAFF. The DNA for the CDR3 is TGTGCCAGCACTGCAGGTGGGATGAACACTGAAGCTTTCTTT.

The gene calls are TRBV29-1 and TRBJ2-7; no clear D gene. V was shortened by 6 bases and J by 2 bases, with 20 bases between the two germline ends. The CDR3 is 15 amino acids. Per the germline V gene, CDR1 is SQVTM and CDR2 is ANQGSEA. This CDR3 reads CSVGPAHGLTYEQYF. In DNA, the CDR3 is TGCAGCGTGGGCCCTGCCCACGGGCTAACCTACGAGCAGTACTTC.

V is TRBV7-6 and J is TRBJ1-4; TRBD1 is a possible D gene (5 bases). The CDR3 is 15 residues long. Germline CDR1 SGHVS, CDR2 FNYEAQ. The V and J ends lost 2 bases and 8 bases respectively, with 15 bases between them. CDR3 bases: TGTGCCAGCAGCTTATATGAGGGGTCTCGGGAAAAACTGTTTTTT. It is translated as CASSLYEGSREKLFF. Supplemented by reference TRBV7-6 and TRBJ1-4, the full variable domain reads GAGVSQSPRYKVTKRGQDVALRCDPISGHVSLYWYRQALGQGPEFLTYFNYEAQQDKSGLPNDRFSAERPEGSISTLTIQRTEQRDSAMYRCASSLYEGSREKLFFGSGTQLSVL.

This sequence joins TRBV18 and TRBJ2-2; D is unclear. The length of the CDR3 is 13 residues. In germline, CDR1 is KGHSH, CDR2 LQKENI. The V end was cut by 5 bases, the J end by 10 bases, with 14 bases between. As DNA, the CDR3 is TGTGCCAGCTCAACGAAGGACGTGGTGGAGCTGTTTTTT. Its protein product is CASSTKDVVELFF. Supplemented by reference TRBV18 and TRBJ2-2, the full variable domain reads NAGVMQNPRHLVRRRGQEARLRCSPMKGHSHVYWYRQLPEEGLKFMVYLQKENIIDESGMPKERFSAEFPKEGPSILRIQQVVRGDSAAYFCASSTKDVVELFFGEGSRLTVL.

The chain carries TRBV20-1 and TRBJ1-1; no definite D call. This CDR3 spans 11 amino acids. Germline lookup yields CDR1 DFQATT and CDR2 SNEGSKA (reference sequence). Trimming left V 5 bases short and J 1 base short, with 5 bases between. The CDR3 reads CSAEENTEAFF. CDR3 in DNA: TGCAGTGCTGAAGAGAACACTGAAGCTTTCTTT.

V usage is TRBV10-3 and J usage is TRBJ2-7, with unresolved D. CDR3 length equals 12 residues. Trimming shortened V by 1 base and J by 6 bases, and 7 bases separated the two germline ends. Germline V gene lookup returns CDR1 ENHRY and CDR2 SYGVKD. The CDR3 nucleotides read TGTGCCATCAGTGAGTTAGGTTTCGAGCAGTACTTC. Translating gives CAISELGFEQYF.

The chain recombines TRBV5-1 with TRBJ2-7; D perhaps matches TRBD2 (5 bases). The V end lost 3 bases, the J end lost 0 bases, and 13 bases lay between the germline ends. The CDR3 length is 15 residues. Germline-derived CDR1 and CDR2 are SGHRS and YFSETQ. The DNA of the CDR3 is TGCGCCAGCAGCTCCCTCGTGGGGAGCTCCTACGAGCAGTACTTC. This translates into CASSSLVGSSYEQYF.

This clone appeared once. The J gene is TRBJ2-5, the V gene TRBV6-1, with D unclear. The V end was cut by 2 bases, the J end by 2 bases, with 6 bases between. This CDR3 spans 13 amino acids. The germline V gene encodes CDR1 MNHNS and CDR2 SASEGT. CDR3 bases: TGTGCCAGCAGTGAACTCTTGCAAGAGACCCAGTACTTC. This codes for CASSELLQETQYF.

This sequence joins TRBV18 and TRBJ2-7; a possible D gene is TRBD2 (5 bases). The CDR3 is 16 amino acids. V was shortened by 1 base and J by 0 bases, with 13 bases between the two germline ends. Germline V gene data show CDR1 as KGHSH and CDR2 as LQKENI. DNA for the CDR3: TGTGCCAGCTCACCACTTGCTAGCAGGAGCTCCTACGAGCAGTACTTC. Amino acids: CASSPLASRSSYEQYF.

The chain uses TRBV29-1 and TRBJ2-1; possibly TRBD2 for D (5 bases). This CDR3 region has 13 residues. The V gene lost 3 bases and the J gene lost 5 bases, with 11 bases spanning the gap. CDR1 is SQVTM and CDR2 is ANQGSEA in the germline V gene. CDR3 amino acids: CSVDQRTNNEQFF. In DNA, the CDR3 is TGCAGCGTTGATCAGCGGACCAACAATGAGCAGTTCTTC.